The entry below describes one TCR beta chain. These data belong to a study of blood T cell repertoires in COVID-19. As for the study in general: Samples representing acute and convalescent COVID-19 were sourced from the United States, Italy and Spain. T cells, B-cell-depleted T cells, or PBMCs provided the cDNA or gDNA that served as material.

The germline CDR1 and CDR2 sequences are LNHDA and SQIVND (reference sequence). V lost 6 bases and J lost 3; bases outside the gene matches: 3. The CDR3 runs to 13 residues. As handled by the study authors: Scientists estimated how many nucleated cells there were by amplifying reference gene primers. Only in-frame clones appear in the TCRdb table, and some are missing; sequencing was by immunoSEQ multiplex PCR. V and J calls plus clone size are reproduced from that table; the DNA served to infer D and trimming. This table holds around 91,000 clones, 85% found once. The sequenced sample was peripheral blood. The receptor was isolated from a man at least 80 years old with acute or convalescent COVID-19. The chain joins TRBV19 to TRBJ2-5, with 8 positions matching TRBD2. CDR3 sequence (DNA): TGTGCCAGTAGCATGGGACTAGAAGAGACCCAGTACTTC. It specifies CASSMGLEETQYF.